These 5 T cell receptor beta chains were sequenced from one sample in a study of T-cell memory formation after mild COVID-19. MiXCR was run by TCRdb on the 5' RACE reads, yielding one entry per CDR3 protein. The sample shows 450,000 to 650,000 distinct CDR3 sequences, under 20% of them seen only once. Sequenced: PBMCs or a T cell subset sorted from them (not recorded which). The receptors were gathered from an adult woman who had mild COVID-19 (a few samples of this study predate the infection). Cell type and time point are not known.

This clonotype appeared once. The chain couples TRBV11-3 to TRBJ2-1; 8 nucleotides line up with TRBD2. The CDR3 runs to 16 residues. V lost 3 bases to trimming and J lost 9 bases; unmatched junction nucleotides: 13. Germline values: CDR1 SGHNT, CDR2 YENEEA. The CDR3 loop is CASSFPSAGLVFEQFF. CDR3 DNA: TGTGCCAGCAGCTTCCCCTCCGCGGGACTAGTATTTGAGCAGTTCTTC.

This rearrangement joins TRBV29-1 to TRBJ2-4; D might be TRBD2 (5 bases). CDR1 is SQVTM, CDR2 ANQGSEA, per germline. There are 13 residues in the CDR3. The V end was cut by 3 bases, the J end by 8 bases, with 14 bases between. The CDR3 protein is CSVDSDFSDIQYF. For the CDR3, the DNA is TGCAGCGTTGACTCGGACTTTTCCGACATTCAGTACTTC.

At least ten counts were recorded for this clonotype. This chain links TRBV20-1 with TRBJ1-1; D not resolved. CDR3 size: 13 residues. Between the trimmed V and J ends, which lost 5 bases and 4 bases, there was a span of 14 bases. The V gene's germline CDR1 is DFQATT and CDR2 SNEGSKA (reference sequence). The CDR3 DNA follows: TGCAGTGCTGACGGCCTGGGGTTCACTGAAGCTTTCTTT. Translation: CSADGLGFTEAFF.

The rearrangement links TRBV13 to TRBJ2-7; D is perhaps TRBD1 or TRBD2 (7 bases each). The V gene's germline CDR1 is PRHDT and CDR2 FYEKMQ (reference sequence). CDR3 length: 14 residues. The V end was cut by 10 bases, the J end by 0 bases, with 16 bases between. CDR3: CATRGGILSYEQYF. The CDR3 DNA follows: TGTGCCACCAGGGGGGGGATCCTCTCCTACGAGCAGTACTTC.

The table lists this clonotype with a few counts. This chain joins TRBV6-5 and TRBJ1-4; 11 bases are a match to TRBD1. This CDR3 comprises 16 residues. V was clipped by 5 bases and J by 6 bases; unmatched bases: 8. Germline CDR1 reads MNHEY; CDR2 reads SVGAGI. The CDR3 protein is CASSAGTGGAYEKLFF. CDR3 DNA: TGTGCCAGCAGTGCCGGGACAGGGGGAGCATATGAAAAACTGTTTTTT.